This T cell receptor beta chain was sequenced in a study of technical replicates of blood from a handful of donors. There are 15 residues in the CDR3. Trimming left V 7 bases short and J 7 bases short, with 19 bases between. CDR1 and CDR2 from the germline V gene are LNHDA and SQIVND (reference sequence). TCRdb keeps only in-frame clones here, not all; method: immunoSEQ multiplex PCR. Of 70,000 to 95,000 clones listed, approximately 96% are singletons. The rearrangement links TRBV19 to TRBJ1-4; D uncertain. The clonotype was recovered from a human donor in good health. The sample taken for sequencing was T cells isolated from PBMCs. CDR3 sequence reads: CASTPTGFAGEKLFF. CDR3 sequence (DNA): TGTGCCAGTACCCCTACCGGGTTCGCGGGTGAAAAACTGTTTTTT. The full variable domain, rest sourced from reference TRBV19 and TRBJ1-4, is DGGITQSPKYLFRKEGQNVTLSCEQNLNHDAMYWYRQDPGQGLRLIYYSQIVNDFQKGDIAEGYSVSREKKESFPLTVTSAQKNPTAFYLCASTPTGFAGEKLFFGSGTQLSVL.